One and the same sample provided the 28 T cell receptor beta chains below, sequenced in a study of CD8+CD57+ T cells in acquired aplastic anemia. Before being chosen for sequencing, patients had shown CD8+CD57+ cell expansion by flow cytometry. Profiling that covered TCR beta VDJ and CDR3 relied on genomic DNA as its template. TCRdb reprocessed the reads with MiXCR, giving one entry per CDR3 protein. In the table there are around 180,000 distinct CDR3 sequences, approximately 48% of which are singletons. The sample taken for sequencing was sorted CD4+, CD8+, or CD8+CD57+ T cells (not recorded which) from PBMCs. The receptor set was obtained from a human donor with aplastic anemia.

The chain carries TRBV4-2 and TRBJ2-3, with 16 bases identical to TRBD2. The CDR3 runs to 17 residues. The V gene end was trimmed by 5 bases and the J gene end by 9 bases; junction bases not matched to a gene: 11. Germline-derived CDR1 and CDR2 are LGHNA and YNFKEQ. CDR3 amino acids: CASSKGTSGGARWTQYF. The DNA of the CDR3 is TGTGCCAGCAGCAAAGGGACTAGCGGGGGGGCCCGTTGGACGCAGTATTTT.

This chain links TRBV10-3 with TRBJ1-2; D remains unclear. Germline lookup yields CDR1 ENHRY and CDR2 SYGVKD. The CDR3 consists of 12 residues. V was clipped by 10 bases and J by 4 bases, with 13 bases between them. DNA for the CDR3: TGTGCCAGCACCTCCGGACGCTATGGCTACACCTTC. This codes for CASTSGRYGYTF.

The rearrangement uses TRBV19 and TRBJ2-7; 9 bases agree with TRBD2. After removal of 5 bases from V and 3 bases from J, the junction contained 8 bases not matched to a gene. CDR1 LNHDA and CDR2 SQIVND come from the germline V gene (reference sequence). CDR3 length: 15 residues. This CDR3 reads CASSSQLAGGYEQYF. CDR3 DNA sequence: TGTGCCAGTAGTTCCCAACTAGCGGGTGGCTACGAGCAGTACTTC. Full variable domain (missing parts from reference TRBV19 and TRBJ2-7): DGGITQSPKYLFRKEGQNVTLSCEQNLNHDAMYWYRQDPGQGLRLIYYSQIVNDFQKGDIAEGYSVSREKKESFPLTVTSAQKNPTAFYLCASSSQLAGGYEQYFGPGTRLTVT.

This clonotype qualifies as medium-sized. V usage is TRBV2 and J usage is TRBJ2-3, with unresolved D. The V gene lost 8 bases and the J gene lost 0 bases, with 12 bases spanning the gap. The germline CDR1 and CDR2 sequences are SNHLY and FYNNEI. The CDR3 totals 14 residues. CDR3: CASVGLLSTDTQYF. CDR3 in DNA: TGTGCCAGCGTCGGCCTTCTTAGCACAGATACGCAGTATTTT.

The sample holds many counts of this clonotype. The V call is TRBV24-1, the J call TRBJ2-2, with 15 bases matching TRBD2. V lost 4 bases, J lost 3 bases, and 8 bases stayed unmatched. This CDR3 contains 19 residues. CDR1 KGHDR and CDR2 SFDVKD come from the germline V gene. The CDR3 region is CATSDRTSGGAWDTGELFF. For the CDR3, the DNA is TGTGCCACCAGTGACCGGACTAGCGGGGGGGCCTGGGACACCGGGGAGCTGTTTTTT.

On this clonotype itself: With a much larger clone just one base away, this may be a read error. The CDR3, as DNA: TGTGCCAGCAGCTTACCCCGACAGGGTTTGTTCGAAGGATTTGAGACCCGGTACTTC. Its translation is CASSLPRQGLFEGFETRYF. The chain joins TRBV7-3 to TRBJ2-5; 7 nucleotides match TRBD1. The CDR3 extends over 19 amino acids. Per the germline V gene, CDR1 is SGHTA and CDR2 is FQGTGA.

This clonotype was counted ten times or more. V is TRBV7-6 and J is TRBJ2-7; D ambiguous. The CDR3 is made up of 13 amino acids. V lost 4 bases to trimming and J lost 3 bases, with 10 bases between them. Germline values: CDR1 SGHVS, CDR2 FNYEAQ. This CDR3 is CASSYGRNYEQYF. In DNA, the CDR3 is TGTGCCAGCAGCTACGGCCGGAACTACGAGCAGTACTTC. Full variable domain (outside the CDR3, taken from reference TRBV7-6 and TRBJ2-7): GAGVSQSPRYKVTKRGQDVALRCDPISGHVSLYWYRQALGQGPEFLTYFNYEAQQDKSGLPNDRFSAERPEGSISTLTIQRTEQRDSAMYRCASSYGRNYEQYFGPGTRLTVT.

The gene calls are TRBV12-3 or TRBV12-4 and TRBJ2-2, with 8 bases fitting TRBD1. CDR3 length equals 15 residues. The trim removed 5 bases at V and 5 bases at J, leaving 7 bases unmatched. The CDR3 reads CASSADRGKTGELFF. DNA for the CDR3: TGTGCCAGCAGTGCCGACAGGGGAAAAACCGGGGAGCTGTTTTTT.

V is TRBV29-1 and J is TRBJ2-5; 7 bases are a match to TRBD1. Germline V lookup: CDR1 SQVTM, CDR2 ANQGSEA. The CDR3 is 13 residues long. Trimming at V came to 4 bases and at J to 7 bases, leaving 9 bases not matched to a gene. The CDR3 reads CSVAIGGVPTQYF. The CDR3 DNA sequence: TGCAGCGTTGCGATAGGGGGCGTCCCGACCCAGTACTTC. The whole variable domain, remainder taken from reference TRBV29-1 and TRBJ2-5, is SAVISQKPSRDICQRGTSLTIQCQVDSQVTMMFWYRQQPGQSLTLIATANQGSEATYESGFVIDKFPISRPNLTFSTLTVSNMSPEDSSIYLCSVAIGGVPTQYFGPGTRLLVL.

The V and J genes are TRBV10-3 and TRBJ1-5; no clear D gene. CDR3 length: 18 amino acids. Germline assignment: CDR1 ENHRY and CDR2 SYGVKD. V lost 1 base and J 1 base, leaving 17 bases between the germline ends. Here the CDR3 reads CAISEFPGGGISNQPQHF. The CDR3 region has the DNA TGTGCCATCAGTGAGTTTCCCGGAGGAGGAATCAGCAATCAGCCCCAGCATTTT.

The rearrangement links TRBV10-3 to TRBJ2-7, with D possibly being TRBD2 (6 bases). The CDR3 length is 13 residues. V shed 2 bases and J shed 6 bases, with 11 bases lying between them. Germline lookup yields CDR1 ENHRY and CDR2 SYGVKD. CDR3 loop: CAISEGARGEQYF. The DNA of the CDR3 is TGTGCCATCAGTGAGGGGGCGCGGGGCGAGCAGTACTTC.

This clonotype was seen only once. This sequence joins TRBV11-2 and TRBJ2-7, with D maybe TRBD1 (6 bases). Trimming removed 4 bases from V and 2 bases from J, with 15 bases in between. There are 15 residues in the CDR3. CDR1 is SGHAT, CDR2 FQNNGV, per germline. The CDR3 nucleotides read TGTGCCAGCAGCTCAGGAGGACAGCCAACCTACGAGCAGTACTTC. This sequence encodes CASSSGGQPTYEQYF.

The rearrangement uses TRBV6-1 and TRBJ1-5; D unclear. The CDR3 totals 18 residues. Trimming shortened V by 2 bases and J by 0 bases, and 17 bases separated the two germline ends. The germline gives CDR1 MNHNS, CDR2 SASEGT. The CDR3 DNA is TGTGCCAGCAGTGAAAAGCCGGCTACCCTATATAGCAATCAGCCCCAGCATTTT. Its protein product is CASSEKPATLYSNQPQHF.

This clonotype has just a few counts. The V and J genes are TRBV18 and TRBJ1-2; D not resolved. Germline loops: CDR1 KGHSH, CDR2 LQKENI. Between the trimmed V and J ends, which lost 4 bases and 2 bases, there was a span of 11 bases. The length of the CDR3 is 14 residues. Here the CDR3 reads CASSRAMDNYGYTF. The CDR3 DNA reads TGTGCCAGCTCACGGGCCATGGACAACTATGGCTACACCTTC.

CDR3 sequence reads: CSASDPGQGRYEQYF. For the CDR3, the DNA is TGCAGTGCTAGTGACCCCGGACAGGGGAGGTACGAGCAGTACTTC. The genes are TRBV20-1 and TRBJ2-7; 9 bases match TRBD1. The CDR3 covers 15 residues. The V and J ends lost 3 bases and 4 bases, in that order; junction bases with no gene match: 10. Germline-derived CDR1 and CDR2 are DFQATT and SNEGSKA (reference sequence).

This clonotype showed up many times. One end of the junction does not line up with germline, which may come from a read error. The chain joins TRBV10-2 to TRBJ2-7, with 8 positions matching TRBD1. The CDR3 extends over 15 amino acids. Germline CDR1 WSHSY, CDR2 SAAADI. CDR3 sequence (DNA): TGCGCCAGCAGTGAGTACCGGACAGGGACCTACGGGCAGTACTTC. Its translation is CASSEYRTGTYGQYF.

This clonotype has more than one count but fewer than ten. The chain carries TRBV19 and TRBJ2-6; the D is unclear. The germline V and J ends were trimmed by 3 bases and 2 bases, with 5 bases remaining between them. CDR1 and CDR2 (germline): LNHDA, SQIVND (reference sequence). The CDR3 runs 14 residues. The CDR3 DNA reads TGTGCCAGTAGTATTGCCACTGGGGCCAACGTCCTGACTTTC. This sequence encodes CASSIATGANVLTF.

The rearrangement links TRBV11-1 to TRBJ1-2; possible D gene TRBD1, 5 bases. With 1 base removed from V and 4 bases from J, the gap between germline ends came to 16 bases. Per germline, CDR1 SGHAT and CDR2 FQDESV (reference sequence). The CDR3 length is 16 residues. CDR3 sequence reads: CASSLGGADSGYGYTF. The DNA for the CDR3 is TGTGCCAGCAGCTTAGGAGGGGCAGATTCAGGCTATGGCTACACCTTC.

This clonotype has a single count. The V gene is TRBV9, the J gene TRBJ2-7; D unresolved. CDR1 is SGDLS, CDR2 YYNGEE, per germline. Deletions cut 0 bases from V and 3 bases from J, with 7 bases between. The CDR3 extends over 13 amino acids. The CDR3 sequence: CASSVGDDYEQYF. CDR3 nucleotides: TGTGCCAGCAGCGTAGGAGACGACTACGAGCAGTACTTC.

This clonotype was detected only a few times. This chain uses TRBV10-3 with TRBJ1-2; no definite D call. The germline V and J ends were trimmed by 6 bases and 2 bases, with 10 bases remaining between them. This CDR3 contains 13 residues. Germline V gives CDR1 ENHRY, CDR2 SYGVKD. The CDR3: CAISPDTNYGYTF. The CDR3 region has the DNA TGTGCCATCAGCCCAGACACGAACTATGGCTACACCTTC.

This clonotype was seen repeatedly, ten times or more. The chain has TRBV20-1 and TRBJ2-3, with 9 nucleotides matching TRBD2. V was pared by 3 bases and J by 4 bases, with 8 bases of the junction left unmatched. The CDR3 totals 15 residues. CDR1 and CDR2 (germline): DFQATT, SNEGSKA (reference sequence). CDR3 sequence reads: CSARYSGGSADTQYF. The CDR3 DNA sequence: TGCAGTGCTAGGTATAGCGGGGGATCCGCAGATACGCAGTATTTT.

The chain recombines TRBV15 with TRBJ2-1, with TRBD1 as a possible D gene (5 bases). This CDR3 has 17 residues. V was cut by 4 bases and J by 0 bases, with 16 bases left in between. Germline-derived CDR1 and CDR2 are LNHNV and YYDKDF (reference sequence). DNA for the CDR3: TGTGCCACCAGCACCCAAGGGGCCGTATACTCCTACAATGAGCAGTTCTTC. Its translation is CATSTQGAVYSYNEQFF. Filled out from reference TRBV15 and TRBJ2-1, the complete variable domain reads DAMVIQNPRYQVTQFGKPVTLSCSQTLNHNVMYWYQQKSSQAPKLLFHYYDKDFNNEADTPDNFQSRRPNTSFCFLDIRSPGLGDTAMYLCATSTQGAVYSYNEQFFGPGTRLTVL.

As regards this clonotype: One end of the junction does not line up with germline, which may come from a read error. This rearrangement joins TRBV10-1 to TRBJ2-1; TRBD2 aligns across 13 bases. The CDR3 loop spans 15 amino acids. Germline V gene sequence: CDR1 WNHNN, CDR2 SYGVQD (reference sequence). The CDR3 spells CASVTSGGDGNEQLF. CDR3 in DNA: TGCGCCAGCGTAACTAGCGGGGGGGACGGCAATGAGCAGCTCTTC.

By sample fraction, this clonotype is medium-sized (0.01 to 0.1%). This chain joins TRBV10-3 and TRBJ1-2; TRBD1 might be the D (5 bases). This CDR3 region has 13 residues. V was pared by 3 bases and J by 7 bases, with 12 bases between. The germline V gene encodes CDR1 ENHRY and CDR2 SYGVKD. CDR3 sequence: CAISERGAVGYTF. CDR3 coding DNA: TGTGCCATCAGTGAACGGGGCGCGGTTGGCTACACCTTC.

This rearrangement joins TRBV12-3 or TRBV12-4 to TRBJ2-1; TRBD2 is a possible D gene (7 bases). This CDR3 is built from 19 residues. Trimming took off 3 bases at V and 4 bases at J, with 25 bases between the two ends. CDR3 amino acids: CASSFVQGMVLAAYNEQFF. The CDR3 DNA reads TGTGCCAGCAGTTTTGTTCAGGGGATGGTCCTAGCGGCTTACAATGAGCAGTTCTTC.

The V and J genes are TRBV7-7 and TRBJ2-1, with 7 nucleotides matching TRBD2. CDR1 SSHAT and CDR2 FNYEAQ come from the germline V gene (reference sequence). After removal of 4 bases from V and 2 bases from J, the junction contained 20 bases not matched to a gene. CDR3 size: 20 residues. The CDR3 protein is CASSSPRSIGSGPAYNEQFF. CDR3 DNA sequence: TGTGCCAGCAGCTCCCCCCGTAGTATAGGTAGCGGGCCCGCCTACAATGAGCAGTTCTTC.

Concerning this clonotype itself: A read error is possible here, since a much larger clone lies one base away. The chain links TRBV12-3 or TRBV12-4 to TRBJ2-2, with a weak D call TRBD2 (6 bases). Trimming took off 7 bases at V and 2 bases at J, with 14 bases between the two ends. This CDR3 contains 15 residues. The CDR3 reads CASNGGAANTGELFF. The CDR3 DNA reads as TGTGCCAGCAACGGAGGGGCGGCAAACACCGGGGAGCTGTTTTTT.

In its sample, this clonotype was seen a few times. The chain joins TRBV20-1 to TRBJ2-7, with D perhaps matching TRBD1 (5 bases). Trimming took 7 bases from V and 1 from J, leaving 8 bases between them. The CDR3 contains 11 residues. Germline V lookup: CDR1 DFQATT, CDR2 SNEGSKA (reference sequence). This chain's CDR3 is CSVGASYEQYF. The CDR3 DNA reads TGCAGTGTAGGGGCTTCCTACGAGCAGTACTTC.